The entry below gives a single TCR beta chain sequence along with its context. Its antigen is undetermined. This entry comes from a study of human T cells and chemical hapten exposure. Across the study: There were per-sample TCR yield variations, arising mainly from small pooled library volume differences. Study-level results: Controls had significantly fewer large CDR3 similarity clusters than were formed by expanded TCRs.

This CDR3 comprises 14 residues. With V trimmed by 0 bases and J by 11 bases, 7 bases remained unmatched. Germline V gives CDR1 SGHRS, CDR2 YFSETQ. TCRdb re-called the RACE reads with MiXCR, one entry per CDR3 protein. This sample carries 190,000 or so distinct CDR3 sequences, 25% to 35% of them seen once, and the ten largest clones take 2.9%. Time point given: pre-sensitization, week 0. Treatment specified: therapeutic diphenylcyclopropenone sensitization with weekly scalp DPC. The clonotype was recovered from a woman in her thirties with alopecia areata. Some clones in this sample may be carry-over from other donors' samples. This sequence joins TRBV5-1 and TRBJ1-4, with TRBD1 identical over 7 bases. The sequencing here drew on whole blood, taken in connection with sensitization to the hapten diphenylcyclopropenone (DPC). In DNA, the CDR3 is TGCGCCAGCAGCTTGGGGAGGACAGGCGAGAAACTGTTTTTT. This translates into CASSLGRTGEKLFF.